Listed here are 24 T cell receptor beta chains from one sample, sequenced in a study of T cell repertoires in cytomegalovirus infection. MiXCR, run by TCRdb on the reads, gives a single entry per CDR3 protein. The sample shows a few hundred thousand distinct CDR3 sequences, more than 30% of them seen only once. For these TCRs, the target antigens are not known. The source was cultured PBMCs, collected from culture after CMV antigen stimulation. All receptors derive from a human donor in good health (CMV status not recorded). Some clones in this sample may be carry-over from other donors' samples.

The rearrangement uses TRBV7-2 and TRBJ1-2; a possible D gene is TRBD1 (5 bases). The CDR3 totals 12 residues. The V gene's germline CDR1 is SGHTA and CDR2 FQGNSA. Trimming took off 5 bases at V and 8 bases at J, with 12 bases between the two ends. In DNA form, the CDR3 reads TGTGCCAGCAGCCTGGGACTTTTCGGCTACACCTTC. Translation gives CASSLGLFGYTF.

The genes are TRBV29-1 and TRBJ1-2; D call uncertain. V shed 4 bases and J shed 4 bases, with 19 bases lying between them. This CDR3 has 15 residues. Germline V lookup: CDR1 SQVTM, CDR2 ANQGSEA. The CDR3 here is CSVGGWTLPSYGYTF. CDR3 coding DNA: TGCAGCGTTGGAGGCTGGACTCTCCCTAGCTATGGCTACACCTTC.

The rearrangement links TRBV4-1 to TRBJ2-7, with D unresolved. The CDR3 consists of 16 residues. Trimming removed 4 bases from V and 2 bases from J, with 18 bases in between. Germline-derived CDR1 and CDR2 are MGHRA and YSYEKL. This CDR3 is CASSLYPPISAYEQYV. The CDR3 coding sequence is TGCGCCAGCAGCCTCTATCCTCCTATCTCAGCCTACGAGCAGTACGTC.

This clonotype has a handful of counts. This chain joins TRBV10-3 and TRBJ2-7, with D unclear. The CDR3 consists of 13 residues. V was cut by 3 bases and J by 7 bases, with 13 bases left in between. From germline, CDR1 is ENHRY and CDR2 SYGVKD. CDR3 loop: CAISEGSSGEQYV. The CDR3 DNA reads TGTGCCATCAGTGAAGGGTCGAGTGGGGAGCAGTACGTC.

V is TRBV6-2 or TRBV6-3 and J is TRBJ2-1, with TRBD2 identical over 9 bases. The germline V gene encodes CDR1 MNHEY and CDR2 SVGEGT. CDR3 length: 13 amino acids. The junction had 6 bases not matched to a gene; V was cut back by 10 bases and J by 5 bases. The CDR3 is CANLAGNHNEQFF. CDR3 DNA: TGTGCCAACCTAGCGGGAAACCACAATGAGCAGTTCTTC.

The chain carries TRBV10-2 and TRBJ2-1, with 10 bases that match TRBD2. The CDR3 length is 15 residues. The V gene's germline CDR1 is WSHSY and CDR2 SAAADI. V lost 4 bases and J lost 1; bases outside the gene matches: 1. The CDR3 coding sequence is TGCGCCAGCAGTGCGACTAGCGGGTCCTACAATGAGCAGTTCTTC. This translates into CASSATSGSYNEQFF.

The V and J genes are TRBV19 and TRBJ1-3; D is undetermined. Germline CDR1 reads LNHDA; CDR2 reads SQIVND (reference sequence). The CDR3 sequence is 15 residues long. Deletions cut 0 bases from V and 0 bases from J, with 6 bases between. The CDR3 DNA sequence: TGTGCCAGTAGTATAGAGGGCAGCTCTGGAAACACCATATATTTT. This gives the protein CASSIEGSSGNTIYF. The full variable domain, its missing parts supplied by reference TRBV19 and TRBJ1-3, is DGGITQSPKYLFRKEGQNVTLSCEQNLNHDAMYWYRQDPGQGLRLIYYSQIVNDFQKGDIAEGYSVSREKKESFPLTVTSAQKNPTAFYLCASSIEGSSGNTIYFGEGSWLTVV.

The chain carries TRBV11-3 and TRBJ1-2, with D unresolved. Germline V gives CDR1 SGHNT, CDR2 YENEEA. Trimming pared 0 bases from V and 3 bases from J, leaving 8 bases between. This CDR3 has 14 amino acids. CDR3 nucleotides: TGTGCCAGCAGCTTAGACACAGTTGACTATGGCTACACCTTC. Protein product: CASSLDTVDYGYTF.

This clonotype was picked up a small number of times. The rearrangement uses TRBV2 and TRBJ2-1, with D tentatively TRBD1 or TRBD2 (5 bases each). The CDR3 length is 14 residues. The V gene's germline CDR1 is SNHLY and CDR2 FYNNEI. V was cut by 8 bases and J by 2 bases, with 13 bases left in between. CDR3 coding DNA: TGTGCCAGCCTCCGGGACCGCACCTACAATGAGCAGTTCTTC. This gives the protein CASLRDRTYNEQFF.

In its sample, this clonotype was seen a few times. The genes are TRBV19 and TRBJ2-1; TRBD2 agrees at 13 bases. The CDR3 consists of 16 residues. Per germline, CDR1 LNHDA and CDR2 SQIVND (reference sequence). V was pared by 5 bases and J by 7 bases, with 8 bases of the junction left unmatched. CDR3 protein: CASSPQLAGGRNEQFF. For the CDR3, the DNA is TGTGCCAGTAGTCCCCAACTAGCGGGAGGGCGGAATGAGCAGTTCTTC. The full variable domain, completed using reference TRBV19 and TRBJ2-1, is DGGITQSPKYLFRKEGQNVTLSCEQNLNHDAMYWYRQDPGQGLRLIYYSQIVNDFQKGDIAEGYSVSREKKESFPLTVTSAQKNPTAFYLCASSPQLAGGRNEQFFGPGTRLTVL.

This clonotype was found once. One end of the junction is discordant with germline, which a read error may explain. This chain joins TRBV6-1 and TRBJ1-2, with unresolved D. Germline-derived CDR1 and CDR2 are MNHNS and SASEGT. There are 11 residues in the CDR3. The CDR3 coding sequence is TGTGCCAGCAGTGAAGGGATTGGCCACACCTTC. It codes for CASSEGIGHTF.

This clonotype was observed a handful of times. The V call is TRBV7-3, the J call TRBJ2-5, with TRBD2 matching 12 bases. Germline V gene lookup returns CDR1 SGHTA and CDR2 FQGTGA. With V trimmed by 4 bases and J by 2 bases, 8 bases remained unmatched. The CDR3 is made up of 17 amino acids. Here the CDR3 reads CASSSGRTSGTQETQYF. The CDR3, as DNA: TGTGCCAGCAGCTCAGGCCGGACTAGCGGGACTCAAGAGACCCAGTACTTC.

There are a few counts of this clonotype. This rearrangement joins TRBV7-2 to TRBJ2-7; 7 bases align to TRBD2. V shed 4 bases, J shed 1 base, and the junction held 10 bases outside the gene matches. The CDR3 totals 16 residues. CDR1 is SGHTA, CDR2 FQGNSA, per germline. The CDR3 protein is CASSSERASGSYEQYF. The CDR3 DNA is TGTGCCAGCAGCTCCGAAAGGGCTAGCGGATCCTACGAGCAGTACTTC.

This clonotype showed up just a few times. V gene TRBV7-9 combines with J gene TRBJ1-6; TRBD1 aligns across 9 bases. Germline trimming cut 1 base from V and 5 bases from J; bases unmatched to any gene: 6. This CDR3 comprises 17 residues. Germline lookup yields CDR1 SEHNR and CDR2 FQNEAQ (reference sequence). The CDR3 sequence: CASSLGQGVGNNSPLHF. In DNA form, the CDR3 reads TGTGCCAGCAGCTTAGGACAGGGGGTGGGGAATAATTCACCCCTCCACTTT.

The J gene is TRBJ2-1, the V gene TRBV7-9, with D uncertain. Trimming cost V 2 bases and J 0 bases, with 8 bases left between them. CDR1 SEHNR and CDR2 FQNEAQ come from the germline V gene (reference sequence). There are 15 residues in the CDR3. The DNA of the CDR3 is TGTGCCAGCAGCTTATTAGAGGACTCCTACAATGAGCAGTTCTTC. It encodes CASSLLEDSYNEQFF.

The chain employs TRBV27 and TRBJ2-1, with D possibly being TRBD1 (6 bases). Deletions cut 6 bases from V and 6 bases from J, with 18 bases between. Germline CDR1 MNHEY, CDR2 SMNVEV (reference sequence). The CDR3 covers 15 residues. This CDR3 is CASSLGDILRNEQFF. CDR3 coding DNA: TGTGCCAGCAGCTTAGGGGACATCCTACGCAATGAGCAGTTCTTC.

The chain is built from TRBV25-1 and TRBJ2-3, with D maybe TRBD1 (5 bases). This CDR3 spans 15 amino acids. Germline V gene lookup returns CDR1 MGHDK and CDR2 SYGVNS. The V and J ends lost 3 bases and 2 bases respectively, with 12 bases between them. The CDR3 DNA reads TGTGCCAGCAGTGAGTTGGGGCTCGACACAGATACGCAGTATTTT. Translating it yields CASSELGLDTDTQYF.

The chain carries TRBV19 and TRBJ1-2, with D perhaps matching TRBD1 (5 bases). Trimming pared 4 bases from V and 0 bases from J, leaving 9 bases between. The CDR3 contains 14 residues. The germline V gene has CDR1 LNHDA and CDR2 SQIVND (reference sequence). The CDR3 reads CASSRDGANYGYTF. Written as DNA, the CDR3 is TGTGCCAGTAGTAGGGACGGAGCTAACTATGGCTACACCTTC. The full variable domain, its missing parts supplied by reference TRBV19 and TRBJ1-2, is DGGITQSPKYLFRKEGQNVTLSCEQNLNHDAMYWYRQDPGQGLRLIYYSQIVNDFQKGDIAEGYSVSREKKESFPLTVTSAQKNPTAFYLCASSRDGANYGYTFGSGTRLTVV.

The chain recombines TRBV7-9 with TRBJ1-1; weak D call: TRBD1 (5 bases). The CDR3 contains 18 residues. Germline V gene data show CDR1 as SEHNR and CDR2 as FQNEAQ (reference sequence). Trimming stripped 1 base from V and 2 bases from J, with 20 bases between. The CDR3 nucleotides are TGTGCCAGCAGCTTAGGGAGTCCGGGACGGAGAAGTAACACTGAAGCTTTCTTT. It specifies CASSLGSPGRRSNTEAFF. Drawing the rest from reference TRBV7-9 and TRBJ1-1, the complete variable domain is DTGVSQNPRHKITKRGQNVTFRCDPISEHNRLYWYRQTLGQGPEFLTYFQNEAQLEKSRLLSDRFSAERPKGSFSTLEIQRTEQGDSAMYLCASSLGSPGRRSNTEAFFGQGTRLTVV.

The V call is TRBV28, the J call TRBJ2-5, with 9 bases lining up with TRBD1. V was pared by 5 bases and J by 9 bases, with 10 bases of the junction left unmatched. CDR1 is MDHEN and CDR2 is SYDVKM in the germline V gene. The CDR3 extends over 14 amino acids. The CDR3 is CASSGQGMGESQYF. CDR3 coding DNA: TGTGCCAGCAGTGGACAGGGGATGGGGGAGTCCCAGTACTTC.

The sample holds one count of this clonotype. The rearrangement uses TRBV9 and TRBJ1-3; D remains unclear. With 4 bases removed from V and 0 bases from J, the gap between germline ends came to 20 bases. The CDR3 runs to 18 residues. Germline V gene sequence: CDR1 SGDLS, CDR2 YYNGEE. The CDR3 protein is CASSHSNRTPNSGNTIYF. The DNA of the CDR3 is TGTGCCAGCAGCCACTCGAACCGGACTCCGAACTCTGGAAACACCATATATTTT.

The chain recombines TRBV7-6 with TRBJ1-5; D perhaps matches TRBD1 (5 bases). This CDR3 comprises 17 residues. V was shortened by 2 bases and J by 8 bases, with 22 bases between the two germline ends. CDR1 and CDR2 from the germline V gene are SGHVS and FNYEAQ. The CDR3 here is CASSLSSGLGYGEPQHF. For the CDR3, the DNA is TGTGCCAGCAGCTTATCTTCGGGACTGGGGTATGGGGAGCCCCAGCATTTT.

CDR3 protein: CASSQGALPPLGYTF. The CDR3 bases are TGTGCCAGCAGTCAGGGGGCCCTTCCCCCTTTGGGCTACACCTTC. The chain carries TRBV12-3 or TRBV12-4 and TRBJ1-2; 8 bases agree with TRBD1. There are 15 residues in the CDR3. V shed 5 bases and J 8 bases; nucleotides not matched to a gene: 13.

In its sample, this clonotype was seen a few times. The chain recombines TRBV19 with TRBJ1-3; 7 bases are a match to TRBD1. Losses at the gene ends were 1 base for V and 0 bases for J; bases not matched to a gene: 6. Germline loops: CDR1 LNHDA, CDR2 SQIVND (reference sequence). The CDR3 spans 17 residues. This CDR3 reads CASSIGLQGFSGNTIYF. CDR3 nucleotides: TGTGCCAGTAGTATAGGATTACAGGGGTTCTCTGGAAACACCATATATTTT.